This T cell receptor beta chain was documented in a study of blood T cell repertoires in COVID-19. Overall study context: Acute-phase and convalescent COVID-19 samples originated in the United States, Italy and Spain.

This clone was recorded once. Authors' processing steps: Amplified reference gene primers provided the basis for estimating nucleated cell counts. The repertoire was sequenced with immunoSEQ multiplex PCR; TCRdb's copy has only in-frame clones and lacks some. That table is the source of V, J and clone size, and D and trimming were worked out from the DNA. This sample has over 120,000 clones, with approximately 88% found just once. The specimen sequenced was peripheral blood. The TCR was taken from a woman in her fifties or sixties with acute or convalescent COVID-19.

Here the CDR3 reads CASSGHRSDDTIYF. In DNA form, the CDR3 reads TGTGCCAGCAGCGGCCACAGGTCCGACGACACCATATATTTT. The chain carries TRBV5-6 and TRBJ1-3; D may be TRBD1 (5 bases). Germline V CDR1 and CDR2: SGHDT, YYEEEE. The CDR3 is 14 residues long. V shed 4 bases and J shed 8 bases, with 16 bases lying between them.